These 23 T cell receptor beta chains were sequenced from one sample in a study of T cell responses to AZD1222 COVID-19 vaccine. Sequencing used immunoSEQ multiplex PCR; TCRdb keeps in-frame clones, though not all of them. The sample consists of about 180,000 clones, 85% to 90% of them appearing once. The material sequenced was peripheral blood, taken 28 days after the second AZD1222 dose. These receptors were collected from an adult who received the AZD1222 COVID-19 vaccine.

The chain employs TRBV15 and TRBJ1-2; D may be TRBD1 (6 bases). The CDR3 is 16 residues long. Germline V gene lookup returns CDR1 LNHNV and CDR2 YYDKDF (reference sequence). V was cut by 1 base and J by 2 bases, with 14 bases left in between. The CDR3 spells CATSRVGGQGNYGYTF. For the CDR3, the DNA is TGTGCCACCAGCAGAGTAGGGGGGCAGGGAAACTATGGCTACACCTTC.

The V call is TRBV6-2 or TRBV6-3, the J call TRBJ2-3, with D possibly being TRBD1 (6 bases). CDR1 is MNHEY, CDR2 SVGEGT, per germline. V was cut by 5 bases and J by 4 bases, with 16 bases left in between. This CDR3 has 15 amino acids. CDR3 residues: CASSHFGGGPDTQYF. CDR3 coding DNA: TGTGCCAGCAGTCACTTTGGGGGCGGTCCAGATACGCAGTATTTT.

A few counts support this clone. The chain is built from TRBV16 and TRBJ1-5, with no clear D. CDR1 is KGHSY and CDR2 is FQNENV in the germline V gene. There are 14 residues in the CDR3. With 2 bases removed from V and 8 bases from J, the gap between germline ends came to 13 bases. The CDR3: CASSQAGSEEPQHF. The CDR3, as DNA: TGTGCCAGCAGCCAAGCCGGGTCGGAGGAGCCCCAGCATTTT.

This chain links TRBV11-3 with TRBJ2-2; D ambiguous. The germline CDR1 and CDR2 sequences are SGHNT and YENEEA. V lost 8 bases and J lost 1, with 11 bases in between. There are 14 residues in the CDR3. The CDR3 DNA follows: TGTGCCAGCGCCGGCGGACGGAACACCGGGGAGCTGTTTTTT. Its protein is CASAGGRNTGELFF.

This sequence joins TRBV5-1 and TRBJ2-2, with 8 bases that match TRBD1. The CDR3 spans 15 residues. Germline-derived CDR1 and CDR2 are SGHRS and YFSETQ. V dropped 5 bases and J dropped 6; count of bases not matched to a gene: 9. The CDR3 region has the DNA TGCGCCAGCAGTTTCTGGGACAGGATCCCCGGGGAGCTGTTTTTT. As protein: CASSFWDRIPGELFF.

This clone was counted a single time. This chain links TRBV7-2 with TRBJ2-5; no reliable D call. V lost 3 bases, J lost 5 bases, and 13 bases lay in between. The CDR3 has 14 amino acids. Germline CDR1 is SGHTA and CDR2 is FQGNSA. The CDR3 nucleotides are TGTGCCAGCAGCTTGTCGGGCCCGCGGGAGACCCAGTACTTC. Translated, it gives CASSLSGPRETQYF.

A word on this clone: Germline is not matched at one junction end, which may reflect a read error. The chain recombines TRBV7-7 with TRBJ2-2; 12 bases map to TRBD1. Germline assignment: CDR1 SSHAT and CDR2 FNYEAQ (reference sequence). The CDR3 is 19 residues long. CDR3 DNA sequence: TGTGCTAGCAGCATGAGGGACAGGGGGCGTACGGCGAACACCGGGGAGCTGTTTTTT. Amino acid sequence: CASSMRDRGRTANTGELFF.

The genes are TRBV18 and TRBJ2-1, with 9 bases lining up with TRBD1. Germline V gene data show CDR1 as KGHSH and CDR2 as LQKENI. CDR3 size: 15 residues. V shed 3 bases, J shed 4 bases, and the junction held 4 bases outside the gene matches. CDR3 sequence: CASSPGTGFYNEQFF. CDR3 in DNA: TGTGCCAGCTCACCTGGGACAGGGTTTTACAATGAGCAGTTCTTC.

This clone was found a few times. V usage is TRBV9 and J usage is TRBJ2-3; 10 nucleotides agree with TRBD2. CDR3 length: 16 residues. V shed 0 bases and J 4 bases; nucleotides not matched to a gene: 5. Germline V lookup: CDR1 SGDLS, CDR2 YYNGEE. CDR3 nucleotide sequence: TGTGCCAGCAGCGTAGCAACTAGCGGGACTTCAGATACGCAGTATTTT. Protein product: CASSVATSGTSDTQYF.

This chain connects TRBV18 to TRBJ2-1; unclear D gene. Germline V gene lookup returns CDR1 KGHSH and CDR2 LQKENI. This CDR3 comprises 12 residues. The V end was cut by 4 bases, the J end by 7 bases, with 8 bases between. For the CDR3, the DNA is TGTGCCAGCTCACAGCTGGAAAATGAGCAGTTCTTC. This sequence encodes CASSQLENEQFF.

This clone was seen just once. The chain joins TRBV1 to TRBJ2-3; the listed D gene, TRBD2, was not tested against the DNA. TRBV1 is listed as a pseudogene. The CDR3 is 15 amino acids. In DNA form, the CDR3 reads TGCACCAGCCAAGTCGGAGGAAGGGGCACAGATACGCAGTATTTT. Its translation is CTSQVGGRGTDTQYF.

V and J are TRBV5-4 and TRBJ1-2, with 11 positions matching TRBD1. CDR3 size: 17 residues. Trimming removed 4 bases from V and 7 bases from J; junction bases left unmatched: 15. Germline-derived CDR1 and CDR2 are SGHNT and YYREEE (reference sequence). For the CDR3, the DNA is TGTGCCAGCAGCACTTCCGGGACAGGGGGGTCCCTTTTTGGCTACACCTTC. Its protein product is CASSTSGTGGSLFGYTF.

V and J are TRBV7-2 and TRBJ2-7; tentatively, D is TRBD1 or TRBD2 (7 bases each). The V end was cut by 5 bases, the J end by 4 bases, with 15 bases between. The CDR3 is 14 residues long. Germline V gene sequence: CDR1 SGHTA, CDR2 FQGNSA. CDR3: CASSPQGGRYEQYF. In nucleotides, the CDR3 is TGTGCCAGCAGCCCCCAGGGGGGGCGGTACGAGCAGTACTTC.

The rearrangement joins TRBV7-8 to TRBJ1-2; 9 bases agree with TRBD1. Germline CDR1 SGHVS, CDR2 FQNEAQ. This CDR3 has 13 amino acids. The V gene end was trimmed by 5 bases and the J gene end by 5 bases; junction bases not matched to a gene: 3. DNA for the CDR3: TGTGCCAGCAGCCCGACAGGGGGATATGGCTACACCTTC. This codes for CASSPTGGYGYTF.

The V and J genes are TRBV12-5 and TRBJ1-1; 7 nucleotides align to TRBD1. CDR1 is LGHNT and CDR2 is FRNRAP in the germline V gene. Trimming cost V 1 base and J 4 bases; bases outside gene matches: 0. The CDR3 extends over 13 amino acids. In nucleotides, the CDR3 is TGTGCTAGTGGTTTGGCAGGGGGCACTGAAGCTTTCTTT. It codes for CASGLAGGTEAFF.

A note on this clone: Different DNA sequences within this sample yield the same CDR3. The chain links TRBV7-3 to TRBJ2-1; possibly TRBD1 for D (6 bases). The CDR3 contains 15 residues. V lost 2 bases to trimming and J lost 1 base, with 9 bases between them. The germline V gene has CDR1 SGHTA and CDR2 FQGTGA. As DNA, the CDR3 is TGTGCCAGCAGCTTAGGGGGCGGATCCTACAATGAGCAGTTCTTC. As protein: CASSLGGGSYNEQFF.

The chain couples TRBV4-3 to TRBJ2-4; tentatively, D is TRBD2 (6 bases). This CDR3 region has 16 residues. V was cut by 0 bases and J by 9 bases, with 18 bases left in between. Germline lookup yields CDR1 LGHNA and CDR2 YSLEER. The CDR3 bases are TGCGCCAGCAGCCAAGATCTCTGGCCCCAGGGAGGCATTCAGTACTTC. This encodes CASSQDLWPQGGIQYF.

The chain is built from TRBV5-1 and TRBJ1-6; the D gene is possibly TRBD1 (5 bases). The germline gives CDR1 SGHRS, CDR2 YFSETQ. This CDR3 spans 16 amino acids. The V and J ends lost 0 bases and 9 bases respectively, with 16 bases between them. CDR3 coding DNA: TGCGCCAGCAGCTTGGTGTCCACGGGGCTGCGTTCACCCCTCCACTTT. Protein sequence: CASSLVSTGLRSPLHF.

The rearrangement uses TRBV3-1 (or the pseudogene TRBV3-2) and TRBJ2-7, with no clear D. The V end lost 2 bases, the J end lost 6 bases, and 11 bases lay between the germline ends. Germline CDR1 reads LGHDT; CDR2 reads YNNKEL (reference sequence). The CDR3 has 13 amino acids. CDR3 sequence: CASSQRYLLEQYF. The CDR3 DNA sequence: TGTGCCAGCAGCCAAAGATACTTACTCGAGCAGTACTTC.

V usage is TRBV6-5 and J usage is TRBJ2-1, with 7 bases matching TRBD1. Germline loops: CDR1 MNHEY, CDR2 SVGAGI. The V segment lost 2 bases and the J segment 6 bases; nucleotides outside the gene matches: 7. This CDR3 is 15 amino acids long. The CDR3 is CASSYNQAGGNEQFF. As DNA, the CDR3 is TGTGCCAGCAGTTACAACCAGGCAGGGGGCAATGAGCAGTTCTTC.

The chain recombines TRBV19 with TRBJ1-5; D unresolved. The CDR3 has 13 residues. The ends were cut back, 2 bases at V and 5 bases at J, with 7 bases in the middle. CDR1 LNHDA and CDR2 SQIVND come from the germline V gene (reference sequence). The CDR3 DNA reads TGTGCCAGTAGTATATCGAGGGATCAGCCCCAGCATTTT. Protein: CASSISRDQPQHF. Complete variable domain (other parts from reference TRBV19 and TRBJ1-5): DGGITQSPKYLFRKEGQNVTLSCEQNLNHDAMYWYRQDPGQGLRLIYYSQIVNDFQKGDIAEGYSVSREKKESFPLTVTSAQKNPTAFYLCASSISRDQPQHFGDGTRLSIL.

The chain is built from TRBV9 and TRBJ1-1, with TRBD1 identical over 8 bases. CDR1 is SGDLS, CDR2 YYNGEE, per germline. This CDR3 region has 13 residues. V shed 2 bases, J shed 6 bases, and the junction held 3 bases outside the gene matches. CDR3 nucleotide sequence: TGTGCCAGCAGCGTCGACAGGGGCCCTGAAGCTTTCTTT. It is translated as CASSVDRGPEAFF.

In DNA, the CDR3 is TGTGCCAGCAGTTTTGCAGGGGGAGCTCAGCCCCAGCATTTT. Protein sequence: CASSFAGGAQPQHF. The rearrangement links TRBV6-2 or TRBV6-3 to TRBJ1-5; 7 positions match TRBD1. With V trimmed by 4 bases and J by 6 bases, 6 bases remained unmatched. Germline V gene lookup returns CDR1 MNHEY and CDR2 SVGEGT. This CDR3 is built from 14 residues.